Included here is one TCR beta chain sequence, with context. cDNA was made in eight separate reactions per sample. Each CDR3 protein gets one entry in TCRdb, which reprocessed the 5' RACE reads and gives no DNA. The table for this sample gives 330,000 or so distinct CDR3 sequences. This sample was included in a study of monozygotic twins with inflammatory bowel disease. This CDR3 region has 16 residues. The germline CDR1 and CDR2 sequences are SGHTA and FQGNSA. The clonotype was recovered from a human donor with ulcerative colitis or Crohn's disease, or a healthy co-twin of an affected twin (not recorded which). The chain links TRBV7-2 to TRBJ2-5; TCRdb picks TRBD2, but there is no DNA to check that call. Sequencing input: blood. The CDR3 here is CASSLSERGVVETQYF.